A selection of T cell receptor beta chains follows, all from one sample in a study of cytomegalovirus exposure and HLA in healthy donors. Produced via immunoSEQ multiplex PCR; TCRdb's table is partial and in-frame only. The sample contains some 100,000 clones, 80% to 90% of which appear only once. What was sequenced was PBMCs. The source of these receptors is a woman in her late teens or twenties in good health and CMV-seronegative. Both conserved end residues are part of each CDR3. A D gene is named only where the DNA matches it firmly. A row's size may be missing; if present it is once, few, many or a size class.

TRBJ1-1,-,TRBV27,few,TGTGCCAGCAGTTTCGGGACAATCAACACTGAAGCTTTCTTT,CASSFGTINTEAFF
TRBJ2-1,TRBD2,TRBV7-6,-,TGTGCCAGCAGCCTAGAGACCGGGACTAGCGGTAGGCAGTTCTTC,CASSLETGTSGRQFF
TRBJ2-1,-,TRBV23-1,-,TGCGCCAGCAGCCGCGACAGTGTGGGATACAATGAGCAGTTCTTC,CASSRDSVGYNEQFF
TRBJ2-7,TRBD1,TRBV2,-,TGTGCCAGCAGTGAAGGTTTCGGACAGGGATCCTACGAGCAGTACTTC,CASSEGFGQGSYEQYF
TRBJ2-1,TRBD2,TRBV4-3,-,TGCGCCAGCAGCCAAGAGTTACGGCGGGGGACCTACAATGAGCAGTTCTTC,CASSQELRRGTYNEQFF
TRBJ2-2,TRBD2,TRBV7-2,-,TGTGCCAGCAGCTTAGACGGGGGGGTCGGCGGGGAGCTGTTTTTT,CASSLDGGVGGELFF
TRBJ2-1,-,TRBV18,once,TGTGCCAGCTCACTCGACAGGCACAATGAGCAGTTCTTC,CASSLDRHNEQFF
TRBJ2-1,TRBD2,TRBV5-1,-,TGCGCCAGCAGCAGAATATCTAGCGGCTACTACAATGAGCAGTTCTTC,CASSRISSGYYNEQFF
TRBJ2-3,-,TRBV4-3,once,TGCGCCAGCAGCCAATCGCAGGGTAGAGATACGCAGTATTTT,CASSQSQGRDTQYF
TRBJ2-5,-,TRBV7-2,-,TGTGCCAGCAGCTTCTCAGGCCAAGAGACCCAGTACTTC,CASSFSGQETQYF
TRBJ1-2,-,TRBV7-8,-,TGTGCCAGCAGCTTAGCGGGGGAGGGCAGATATGGCTACACCTTC,CASSLAGEGRYGYTF
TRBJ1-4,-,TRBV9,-,TGTGCCAGCAGCGTAGGCGAGTCCTATGAAAAACTGTTTTTT,CASSVGESYEKLFF
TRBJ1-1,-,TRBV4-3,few,TGCGCCAGCAGCCAAGATCTGAGGAGGGTGGGCATGAACACTGAAGCTTTCTTT,CASSQDLRRVGMNTEAFF
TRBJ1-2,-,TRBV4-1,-,TGCGCCAGCAGCCAAGACAATATCGGGGACTATGGCTACACCTTC,CASSQDNIGDYGYTF
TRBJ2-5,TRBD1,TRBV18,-,TGTGCCAGCTCACCGACAGGGCCAGAGACCCAGTACTTC,CASSPTGPETQYF
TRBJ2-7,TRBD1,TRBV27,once,TGTGCCAGCAGTCTCCAGACAGGGAGTGAGCAGTACTTC,CASSLQTGSEQYF
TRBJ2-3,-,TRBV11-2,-,TGTGCCAGCACCCCCAGGGGAACCACAGATACGCAGTATTTT,CASTPRGTTDTQYF